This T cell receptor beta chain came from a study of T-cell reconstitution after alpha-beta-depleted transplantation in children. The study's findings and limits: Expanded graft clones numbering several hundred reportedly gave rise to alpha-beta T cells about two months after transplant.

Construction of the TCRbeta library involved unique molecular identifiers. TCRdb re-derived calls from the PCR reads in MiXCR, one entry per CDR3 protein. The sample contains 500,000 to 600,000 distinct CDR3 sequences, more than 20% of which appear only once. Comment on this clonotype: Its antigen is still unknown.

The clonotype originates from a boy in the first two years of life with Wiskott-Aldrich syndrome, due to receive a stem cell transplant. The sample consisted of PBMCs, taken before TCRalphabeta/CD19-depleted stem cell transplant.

CDR3 in DNA: TGTGCCAGCAGCCAGTTAATCCGGCGGGAGGCCAACACCGGGGAGCTGTTTTTT. It specifies CASSQLIRREANTGELFF. V and J are TRBV3-1 and TRBJ2-2, with 8 positions matching TRBD2. The V segment lost 3 bases and the J segment 2 bases; nucleotides outside the gene matches: 11. The CDR3 contains 18 residues. Germline V gene sequence: CDR1 LGHDT, CDR2 YNNKEL (reference sequence).